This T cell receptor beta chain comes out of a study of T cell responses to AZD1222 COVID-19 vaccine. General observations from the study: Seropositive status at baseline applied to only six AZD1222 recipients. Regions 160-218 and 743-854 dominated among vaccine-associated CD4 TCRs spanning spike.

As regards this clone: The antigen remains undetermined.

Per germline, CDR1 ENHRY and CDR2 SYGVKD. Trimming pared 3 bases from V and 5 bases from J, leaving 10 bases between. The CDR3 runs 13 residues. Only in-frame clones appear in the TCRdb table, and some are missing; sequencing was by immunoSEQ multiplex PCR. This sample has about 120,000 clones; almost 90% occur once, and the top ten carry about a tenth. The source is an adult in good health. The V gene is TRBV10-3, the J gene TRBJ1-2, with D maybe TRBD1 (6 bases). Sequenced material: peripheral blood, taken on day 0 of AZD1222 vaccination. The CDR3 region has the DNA TGTGCCATCAGTGAACAGGGAAGGTATGGCTACACCTTC. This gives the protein CAISEQGRYGYTF.